The sample holds many counts of the clone carrying this T cell receptor beta chain. Library construction for TCR beta used iRepertoire HTBI primers and Arm-PCR of CDR3 regions. From the multiplex PCR reads, TCRdb called clonotypes with MiXCR, one entry per CDR3 protein. The table records approximately 350,000 distinct CDR3 sequences, about 12% of them present only once. The V and J ends lost 2 bases and 11 bases respectively, with 13 bases between them. CDR1 and CDR2 from the germline V gene are SGHTA and FQGTGA. This CDR3 region has 14 residues. This sample is drawn from a study of regulatory T cells in long-lasting Graves disease. The time point denotes: newly diagnosed GD, antithyroid drugs for less than 3 months. From RNA extracted from PBMCs, the TCR library was made. This same sample was also part of a study on T cells in Graves' hyperthyroidism and ophthalmopathy.

The TCR was taken from a woman younger than 30 with Graves disease. V and J are TRBV7-3 and TRBJ1-6; TRBD1 is a possible D gene (6 bases). This sample comprised peripheral blood mononuclear cells (PBMCs), obtained at new diagnosis, from a patient treated with antithyroid drugs. This chain's CDR3 is CASSLGQGRTPLHF. The CDR3 nucleotides are TGTGCCAGCAGCTTAGGGCAGGGGAGGACACCCCTCCACTTT.